Below are 26 T cell receptor beta chains sequenced from a single sample in a study of CD8 T cells in ankylosing spondylitis. One entry per CDR3 protein, called by TCRdb with MiXCR from the 5' RACE reads. The sample has some 90,000 distinct CDR3 sequences, around 27% seen once; the top ten hold roughly 60%. Sequencing was performed on blood, either unsorted or a sorted T cell fraction (not recorded which). The receptors were gathered from a male donor with ankylosing spondylitis or in good health (not recorded which).

The chain couples TRBV4-2 to TRBJ1-5, with D hard to call. This CDR3 is 13 amino acids long. Trimming cost V 0 bases and J 9 bases, with 9 bases left between them. Germline loops: CDR1 LGHNA, CDR2 YNFKEQ. The CDR3 DNA reads as TGTGCCAGCAGCCAAGATACGGCGAGGCCCCAGCATTTT. It is translated as CASSQDTARPQHF.

This clonotype was found many times. The rearrangement uses TRBV18 and TRBJ2-3; the D gene is possibly TRBD1 (6 bases). In germline, CDR1 is KGHSH, CDR2 LQKENI. This CDR3 is 16 amino acids long. With 0 bases removed from V and 0 bases from J, the gap between germline ends came to 10 bases. Here the CDR3 DNA reads TGTGCCAGCTCACCACCGGACAGTTATAGCACAGATACGCAGTATTTT. It encodes CASSPPDSYSTDTQYF. The full variable domain, its missing parts supplied by reference TRBV18 and TRBJ2-3, is NAGVMQNPRHLVRRRGQEARLRCSPMKGHSHVYWYRQLPEEGLKFMVYLQKENIIDESGMPKERFSAEFPKEGPSILRIQQVVRGDSAAYFCASSPPDSYSTDTQYFGPGTRLTVL.

This clonotype was observed at least ten times. This rearrangement joins TRBV9 to TRBJ2-3; no definite D call. The V and J ends lost 2 bases and 2 bases respectively, with 9 bases between them. Per the germline V gene, CDR1 is SGDLS and CDR2 is YYNGEE. The CDR3 spans 14 residues. CDR3 coding DNA: TGTGCCAGCAGCGTTGGACCTACCACAGATACGCAGTATTTT. The encoded protein is CASSVGPTTDTQYF.

The J gene is TRBJ1-2, the V gene TRBV6-2 or TRBV6-3; D possibly corresponds to TRBD1 (6 bases). The CDR3 is made up of 19 amino acids. Germline V gene sequence: CDR1 MNHEY, CDR2 SVGEGT. V lost 6 bases, J lost 4 bases, and 30 bases lay in between. The CDR3 loop reads CASRSIHYTGTSLGYGYTF. The CDR3 DNA reads TGTGCCAGCAGATCGATACATTACACCGGGACAAGCCTTGGCTATGGCTACACCTTC.

The V and J genes are TRBV24-1 and TRBJ1-5, with a weak D call TRBD1 (6 bases). The germline V gene has CDR1 KGHDR and CDR2 SFDVKD. The CDR3 consists of 13 residues. V shed 7 bases and J shed 2 bases, with 8 bases lying between them. CDR3 sequence: CATSPGGNQPQHF. In DNA, the CDR3 is TGTGCCACCAGCCCAGGGGGCAATCAGCCCCAGCATTTT.

The chain employs TRBV5-1 and TRBJ2-1, with 9 bases fitting TRBD1. Germline CDR1 and CDR2: SGHRS and YFSETQ. The CDR3 is 16 amino acids. V shed 5 bases, J shed 3 bases, and the junction held 9 bases outside the gene matches. CDR3 amino acids: CASRPTGGGDYNEQFF. CDR3 sequence (DNA): TGCGCCAGCAGACCAACAGGGGGCGGGGACTACAATGAGCAGTTCTTC.

This chain joins TRBV5-1 and TRBJ2-5; 7 positions match TRBD1. The CDR3 runs to 14 residues. In germline, CDR1 is SGHRS, CDR2 YFSETQ. After removal of 3 bases from V and 3 bases from J, the junction contained 5 bases not matched to a gene. In DNA form, the CDR3 reads TGCGCCAGCAGCTGGCATGACAGGGAAGAGACCCAGTACTTC. Protein: CASSWHDREETQYF.

This clonotype has only a few counts. The chain recombines TRBV24-1 with TRBJ2-1; possibly TRBD2 for D (6 bases). The CDR3 is 17 residues long. The germline V gene encodes CDR1 KGHDR and CDR2 SFDVKD. Between the trimmed V and J ends, which lost 2 bases and 4 bases, there was a span of 17 bases. Here the CDR3 reads CATSDSLFAGIYNEQFF. CDR3 DNA sequence: TGTGCCACCAGTGATTCCCTCTTTGCGGGGATATACAATGAGCAGTTCTTC.

V usage is TRBV5-1 and J usage is TRBJ2-2; 8 bases map to TRBD2. This CDR3 has 15 residues. The V gene end was trimmed by 4 bases and the J gene end by 0 bases; junction bases not matched to a gene: 2. Germline CDR1 is SGHRS and CDR2 is YFSETQ. The CDR3 nucleotides read TGCGCCAGCAGCCCGGGGGGGCCGAACACCGGGGAGCTGTTTTTT. Protein: CASSPGGPNTGELFF.

The chain combines TRBV19 with TRBJ1-3; D is undetermined. The length of the CDR3 is 12 residues. Trimming took off 4 bases at V and 4 bases at J, with 5 bases between the two ends. Germline V gene sequence: CDR1 LNHDA, CDR2 SQIVND (reference sequence). The DNA of the CDR3 is TGTGCCAGTAGTACGAGCGGAAACACCATATATTTT. It is translated as CASSTSGNTIYF.

This clonotype was counted only a few times. The chain employs TRBV27 and TRBJ2-1, with D perhaps TRBD2 (6 bases). V dropped 0 bases and J dropped 7 bases, with 10 bases sitting between them. CDR3 length: 14 residues. The V gene's germline CDR1 is MNHEY and CDR2 SMNVEV (reference sequence). The CDR3 sequence is CASSLSDYWNEQFF. The CDR3 nucleotides are TGTGCCAGCAGTTTATCGGACTACTGGAATGAGCAGTTCTTC.

This chain uses TRBV6-1 with TRBJ1-3; D call uncertain. CDR1 is MNHNS, CDR2 SASEGT, per germline. V was cut by 6 bases and J by 0 bases, with 9 bases left in between. This CDR3 is built from 14 residues. The CDR3 DNA sequence: TGTGCCAGCAGCCGTCTCATCTCTGGAAACACCATATATTTT. It yields the protein CASSRLISGNTIYF.

The chain recombines TRBV7-9 with TRBJ1-1, with TRBD1 as a possible D gene (5 bases). V was shortened by 6 bases and J by 4 bases, with 15 bases between the two germline ends. The CDR3 is 14 amino acids. Germline V gene sequence: CDR1 SEHNR, CDR2 FQNEAQ (reference sequence). CDR3 loop: CASSNRGSGTEAFF. In DNA form, the CDR3 reads TGTGCCAGCAGTAATAGGGGAAGTGGCACTGAAGCTTTCTTT.

This clonotype has a handful of counts. The chain joins TRBV5-1 to TRBJ2-5; TRBD2 might be the D (6 bases). CDR1 SGHRS and CDR2 YFSETQ come from the germline V gene. V lost 0 bases, J lost 5 bases, and 17 bases lay in between. CDR3 length equals 16 residues. This CDR3 is CASSLGLAQTVETQYF. Here the CDR3 DNA reads TGCGCCAGCAGCTTGGGGCTAGCGCAGACGGTGGAGACCCAGTACTTC.

The chain joins TRBV5-1 to TRBJ2-3; 12 bases are a match to TRBD2. CDR3 length equals 16 residues. With V trimmed by 5 bases and J by 4 bases, 8 bases remained unmatched. Germline CDR1 and CDR2: SGHRS and YFSETQ. This chain's CDR3 is CASRPTSGSAPDTQYF. Here the CDR3 DNA reads TGCGCCAGCAGGCCGACTAGCGGGAGCGCCCCAGATACGCAGTATTTT. The variable domain in full, completed from reference TRBV5-1 and TRBJ2-3, reads KAGVTQTPRYLIKTRGQQVTLSCSPISGHRSVSWYQQTPGQGLQFLFEYFSETQRNKGNFPGRFSGRQFSNSRSEMNVSTLELGDSALYLCASRPTSGSAPDTQYFGPGTRLTVL.

In DNA form, the CDR3 reads TGTGCCTGGAGTTGGGAAGGGACCCAGTACTTC. Translating gives CAWSWEGTQYF. The gene calls are TRBV30 and TRBJ2-5; D unresolved. CDR3 length: 11 residues. The V gene lost 2 bases and the J gene lost 7 bases, with 8 bases spanning the gap. CDR1 is GTSNPN and CDR2 is SVGIG in the germline V gene (reference sequence).

V is TRBV20-1 and J is TRBJ2-7; TRBD2 aligns across 8 bases. The CDR3 totals 13 residues. The V gene end was trimmed by 3 bases and the J gene end by 4 bases; junction bases not matched to a gene: 5. Germline values: CDR1 DFQATT, CDR2 SNEGSKA (reference sequence). The CDR3 spells CSASHSGTYEQYF. The CDR3 region has the DNA TGCAGTGCTAGTCATAGCGGGACGTACGAGCAGTACTTC.

The V and J genes are TRBV18 and TRBJ2-7, with D unclear. With 0 bases removed from V and 7 bases from J, the gap between germline ends came to 13 bases. Germline V gene data show CDR1 as KGHSH and CDR2 as LQKENI. The CDR3 consists of 14 residues. The CDR3 sequence: CASSPPSSRWEQYF. The CDR3 region has the DNA TGTGCCAGCTCACCACCTAGTTCTCGTTGGGAGCAGTACTTC. Full variable domain (rest looked up from reference TRBV18 and TRBJ2-7): NAGVMQNPRHLVRRRGQEARLRCSPMKGHSHVYWYRQLPEEGLKFMVYLQKENIIDESGMPKERFSAEFPKEGPSILRIQQVVRGDSAAYFCASSPPSSRWEQYFGPGTRLTVT.

This clonotype has just one count. The V gene is TRBV12-3 or TRBV12-4, the J gene TRBJ2-7, with 11 bases identical to TRBD2. Trimming at V came to 5 bases and at J to 6 bases, leaving 3 bases not matched to a gene. The CDR3 length is 13 residues. The CDR3 spells CASSTSGRSEQYF. CDR3 in DNA: TGTGCCAGCAGTACTAGCGGGAGATCCGAGCAGTACTTC.

This clonotype was found many times. The chain employs TRBV29-1 and TRBJ1-1; D not resolved. The CDR3 spans 14 residues. The V gene lost 6 bases and the J gene lost 5 bases, with 19 bases spanning the gap. CDR1 SQVTM and CDR2 ANQGSEA come from the germline V gene. Written as DNA, the CDR3 is TGCAGCGTGCATGCCGAGGCCATCCCGACTGAAGCTTTCTTT. Translation: CSVHAEAIPTEAFF.

The table lists this clonotype with a few counts. This chain joins TRBV5-6 and TRBJ2-5, with a tentative D call TRBD2 (6 bases). Germline lookup yields CDR1 SGHDT and CDR2 YYEEEE. CDR3 length: 16 residues. With 1 base removed from V and 3 bases from J, the gap between germline ends came to 16 bases. As DNA, the CDR3 is TGTGCCAGCAGCTTGCGCCAGGGACTGTACGAAGAGACCCAGTACTTC. This translates into CASSLRQGLYEETQYF. Full variable domain (missing parts from reference TRBV5-6 and TRBJ2-5): DAGVTQSPTHLIKTRGQQVTLRCSPKSGHDTVSWYQQALGQGPQFIFQYYEEEERQRGNFPDRFSGHQFPNYSSELNVNALLLGDSALYLCASSLRQGLYEETQYFGPGTRLLVL.

This clonotype was detected once. The J gene is TRBJ2-5, the V gene TRBV27, with 7 bases that match TRBD1. This CDR3 contains 14 residues. Germline V CDR1 and CDR2: MNHEY, SMNVEV (reference sequence). The J segment lost 2 bases and the V segment lost 6 bases, leaving 6 bases of the junction unmatched. Here the CDR3 DNA reads TGTGCCAGCAGCGGACAGGAAGAGCAAGAGACCCAGTACTTC. This sequence encodes CASSGQEEQETQYF.

This clonotype turned up a few times. The gene calls are TRBV5-1 and TRBJ2-3; TRBD2 agrees at 9 bases. The trim removed 0 bases at V and 0 bases at J, leaving 8 bases unmatched. Per germline, CDR1 SGHRS and CDR2 YFSETQ. The CDR3 runs to 18 residues. CDR3 residues: CASSLVGASGTSTDTQYF. The DNA of the CDR3 is TGCGCCAGCAGCTTGGTTGGGGCTAGCGGGACTAGCACAGATACGCAGTATTTT. Full variable domain (outside the CDR3, taken from reference TRBV5-1 and TRBJ2-3): KAGVTQTPRYLIKTRGQQVTLSCSPISGHRSVSWYQQTPGQGLQFLFEYFSETQRNKGNFPGRFSGRQFSNSRSEMNVSTLELGDSALYLCASSLVGASGTSTDTQYFGPGTRLTVL.

This clonotype appeared a few times. In DNA, the CDR3 is TGTGCCAGCAGCGACAGGGGGGTCTTCGTGGGGCTGTTTTTT. Its translation: CASSDRGVFVGLFF. The rearrangement joins TRBV28 to TRBJ2-2; 9 bases agree with TRBD1. Trimming cost V 6 bases and J 13 bases; bases outside gene matches: 12. This CDR3 spans 14 amino acids. Germline V gene data show CDR1 as MDHEN and CDR2 as SYDVKM. Together with reference TRBV28 and TRBJ2-2, the CDR3 gives the full variable domain: DVKVTQSSRYLVKRTGEKVFLECVQDMDHENMFWYRQDPGLGLRLIYFSYDVKMKEKGDIPEGYSVSREKKERFSLILESASTNQTSMYLCASSDRGVFVGLFFGEGSRLTVL.

The chain is built from TRBV3-1 and TRBJ2-1; no reliable D call. The CDR3 length is 14 residues. Germline lookup yields CDR1 LGHDT and CDR2 YNNKEL (reference sequence). V lost 4 bases and J 9 bases, leaving 16 bases between the germline ends. The CDR3 nucleotides are TGTGCCAGCAGCCTATTGGGTAGGTCCCCTGAGCAGTTCTTC. Translation gives CASSLLGRSPEQFF.

The rearrangement links TRBV5-1 to TRBJ2-3; 10 bases map to TRBD1. The CDR3 is 16 amino acids. V lost 2 bases, J lost 9 bases, and 12 bases stayed unmatched. From germline, CDR1 is SGHRS and CDR2 YFSETQ. CDR3 in DNA: TGCGCCAGCAGCTTCGGGACAGGGGATTCGTCCTACACGCAGTATTTT. This codes for CASSFGTGDSSYTQYF.